The 9 T cell receptor beta chains below come from one sample, sequenced in a study of blood T cell repertoires in COVID-19. Profiled with immunoSEQ multiplex PCR; TCRdb holds only in-frame clones, not every one. The table includes about 310,000 clones, more than 85% detected once. Sequencing was performed on peripheral blood. These receptor sequences come from an older man with acute or convalescent COVID-19.

The chain couples TRBV7-9 to TRBJ1-3; TRBD1 agrees at 8 bases. The CDR3 covers 18 residues. With V trimmed by 5 bases and J by 1 base, 13 bases remained unmatched. Germline assignment: CDR1 SEHNR and CDR2 FQNEAQ (reference sequence). As DNA, the CDR3 is TGTGCCAGCAGCCCCTGGGGGGCAGGGGGCAGATCTGGAAACACCATATATTTT. This encodes CASSPWGAGGRSGNTIYF.

The genes are TRBV25-1 and TRBJ1-6, with TRBD1 as a possible D gene (5 bases). Trimming removed 6 bases from V and 8 bases from J, with 14 bases in between. The CDR3 sequence is 14 residues long. Germline loops: CDR1 MGHDK, CDR2 SYGVNS. In DNA form, the CDR3 reads TGTGCCAGCAGGACAGACGGTCTTTATTCACCCCTCCACTTT. Encoded protein: CASRTDGLYSPLHF.

The genes are TRBV6-2 or TRBV6-3 and TRBJ2-7; no clear D gene. Germline V gives CDR1 MNHEY, CDR2 SVGEGT. The length of the CDR3 is 14 residues. Deletions cut 2 bases from V and 0 bases from J, with 8 bases between. The CDR3 sequence: CASSYRLSSYEQYF. The CDR3 nucleotides are TGTGCCAGCAGTTACCGCCTGAGCTCCTACGAGCAGTACTTC.

Here the CDR3 reads CASRRFPGQNEKLFF. CDR3 DNA: TGTGCCAGCAGGCGTTTTCCGGGACAGAATGAAAAACTGTTTTTT. The rearrangement joins TRBV2 to TRBJ1-4; 7 nucleotides agree with TRBD1. This CDR3 comprises 15 residues. The germline V gene encodes CDR1 SNHLY and CDR2 FYNNEI. The V gene end was trimmed by 6 bases and the J gene end by 5 bases; junction bases not matched to a gene: 9.

This clone was counted a few times. The chain employs TRBV6-4 and TRBJ2-2; the match to TRBD1 covers 10 bases. The CDR3 has 14 residues. The junction had 5 bases not matched to a gene; V was cut back by 6 bases and J by 7 bases. Germline values: CDR1 MRHNA, CDR2 SNTAGT. CDR3 in amino acids: CASSPGQGFGELFF. CDR3 coding DNA: TGTGCCAGCAGCCCGGGACAGGGGTTCGGGGAGCTGTTTTTT.

V gene TRBV4-2 combines with J gene TRBJ1-6; D is possibly TRBD1 (6 bases). Germline V gene data show CDR1 as LGHNA and CDR2 as YNFKEQ. With 6 bases removed from V and 10 bases from J, the gap between germline ends came to 16 bases. The CDR3 is 14 amino acids. In DNA, the CDR3 is TGTGCCAGCAGTCCGACAGGCAAAGCGTCACCCCTCCACTTT. As protein: CASSPTGKASPLHF.

The chain combines TRBV3-1 (or the pseudogene TRBV3-2) with TRBJ1-6; D gene ambiguous. Between the trimmed V and J ends, which lost 0 bases and 16 bases, there was a span of 7 bases. Germline values: CDR1 LGHDT, CDR2 YNNKEL (reference sequence). The CDR3 sequence is 11 residues long. This CDR3 reads CASSQDIQLHF. CDR3 coding DNA: TGTGCCAGCAGCCAAGATATACAGCTCCACTTT.

The gene calls are TRBV7-3 and TRBJ1-1, with D possibly TRBD1 on 6 matching bases. CDR1 and CDR2 (germline): SGHTA, FQGTGA. V was cut by 2 bases and J by 1 base, with 17 bases left in between. There are 17 residues in the CDR3. CDR3 residues: CASSLPGRGAPNTEAFF. The CDR3 DNA reads as TGTGCCAGCAGCTTACCAGGGAGGGGGGCCCCGAACACTGAAGCTTTCTTT.

This chain joins TRBV5-1 and TRBJ1-6; TRBD1 aligns across 7 bases. Trimming at V came to 4 bases and at J to 5 bases, leaving 9 bases not matched to a gene. Germline lookup yields CDR1 SGHRS and CDR2 YFSETQ. CDR3 length: 16 residues. CDR3 amino acids: CASSPQGGLDNSPLHF. The CDR3 nucleotides are TGCGCCAGCAGCCCCCAGGGGGGCCTAGATAATTCACCCCTCCACTTT.